The 10 T cell receptor beta chains presented below share a single source sample, sequenced in a study of shared clonotypes between healthy human individuals. Sequencing used immunoSEQ multiplex PCR; TCRdb keeps in-frame clones, though not all of them. This table holds approximately 980,000 clones, 76% found once. Material for sequencing was memory CD4+ T cells sorted from blood. Subset noted: CD45RA-negative fraction. The source is a man younger than 35 in good health.

The chain uses TRBV5-1 and TRBJ1-1; D unclear. The CDR3 has 15 amino acids. Between the trimmed V and J ends, which lost 4 bases and 0 bases, there was a span of 13 bases. Germline CDR1 reads SGHRS; CDR2 reads YFSETQ. The CDR3 DNA is TGCGCCAGCAGCCATTTTACAGAGCTGAACACTGAAGCTTTCTTT. Its translation: CASSHFTELNTEAFF.

This rearrangement joins TRBV5-4 to TRBJ2-7; TRBD1 aligns across 7 bases. The V segment lost 3 bases and the J segment 4 bases; nucleotides outside the gene matches: 4. This CDR3 spans 13 amino acids. Germline V gene lookup returns CDR1 SGHNT and CDR2 YYREEE (reference sequence). CDR3 loop: CASSWGQKYEQYF. CDR3 in DNA: TGTGCCAGCAGCTGGGGACAGAAATACGAGCAGTACTTC.

This chain joins TRBV10-3 and TRBJ2-7; TRBD1 aligns across 9 bases. After removal of 4 bases from V and 6 bases from J, the junction contained 10 bases not matched to a gene. The CDR3 loop spans 15 amino acids. In germline, CDR1 is ENHRY, CDR2 SYGVKD. The CDR3 nucleotides are TGTGCCATCAGTGTCGGTCGGGACAGGGAAGGCGAGCAGTACTTC. Its translation: CAISVGRDREGEQYF.

The chain employs TRBV6-6 and TRBJ2-7; 7 nucleotides align to TRBD2. Trimming at V came to 8 bases and at J to 4 bases, leaving 11 bases not matched to a gene. The CDR3 covers 14 residues. Germline-derived CDR1 and CDR2 are MNHNY and SVGAGI (reference sequence). The CDR3 region has the DNA TGTGCCAGCGGCCGGCCTGGCGGGAGTTACGAGCAGTACTTC. Its translation is CASGRPGGSYEQYF.

This clone occurred many times. The CDR3 reads CASRRTGHSAYEQYF. CDR3 bases: TGTGCCAGCAGACGCACGGGACATTCAGCGTACGAGCAGTACTTC. The rearrangement uses TRBV6-5 and TRBJ2-7; D perhaps matches TRBD1 (6 bases). Germline CDR1 reads MNHEY; CDR2 reads SVGAGI. The CDR3 sequence is 15 residues long. Between the trimmed V and J ends, which lost 6 bases and 4 bases, there was a span of 19 bases.

On this clone: This CDR3 is also generated by other DNA sequences in the sample. The J gene is TRBJ2-3, the V gene TRBV5-4, with no clear D. V shed 2 bases and J shed 2 bases, with 3 bases lying between them. Germline CDR1 is SGHNT and CDR2 is YYREEE (reference sequence). This CDR3 has 12 amino acids. The CDR3, as DNA: TGTGCCAGCAGCTTATCCACAGATACGCAGTATTTT. It translates to CASSLSTDTQYF.

The V and J genes are TRBV10-3 and TRBJ2-7; 9 positions match TRBD1. CDR1 is ENHRY, CDR2 SYGVKD, per germline. Losses at the gene ends were 10 bases for V and 6 bases for J; bases not matched to a gene: 7. There are 12 residues in the CDR3. The CDR3 region has the DNA TGTGCCACGGGACAGGGAGTGTCCGAGCAGTACTTC. Amino acid sequence: CATGQGVSEQYF.

Concerning this clone: Other DNA sequences in the sample encode the same CDR3. The rearrangement links TRBV7-2 to TRBJ2-1; 8 bases agree with TRBD1. CDR1 and CDR2 (germline): SGHTA, FQGNSA. This CDR3 is built from 16 residues. V lost 6 bases and J lost 0; bases outside the gene matches: 7. The CDR3 nucleotides read TGTGCCAGCAGTGGACAGGGCAGAGGCTCCTACAATGAGCAGTTCTTC. Translation: CASSGQGRGSYNEQFF.

This rearrangement joins TRBV5-1 to TRBJ2-3, with unresolved D. Germline CDR1 and CDR2: SGHRS and YFSETQ. CDR3 length: 13 residues. Trimming left V 1 base short and J 6 bases short, with 9 bases between. The CDR3 reads CASSLNWADTQYF. The CDR3 DNA sequence: TGCGCCAGCAGCTTGAACTGGGCTGATACGCAGTATTTT.

The gene calls are TRBV19 and TRBJ1-2; D not resolved. The CDR3 contains 12 residues. Trimming stripped 3 bases from V and 3 bases from J, with 5 bases between. Germline V CDR1 and CDR2: LNHDA, SQIVND (reference sequence). DNA of the CDR3: TGTGCCAGTAGTATCGGCGACTATGGCTACACCTTC. Translation: CASSIGDYGYTF.